The 10 T cell receptor beta chains given below trace back to one sample, sequenced in a study of blood T cells in healthy people across ages. A second PCR of 7 to 11 cycles used a sample-barcoded 5' primer and a J-beta primer mix. Each CDR3 protein is one row after TCRdb ran MiXCR on the 5' RACE reads. The table has about 1.8 million distinct CDR3 sequences, 49% seen once. The specimen sequenced was blood. Receptor source: a woman aged 40 to 50 in good health.

Turning to this clonotype: The junction and the germline gene differ at one end; a read error may be behind it. The CDR3 sequence: CASSLGSGGTAYEQYF. CDR3 DNA: TGTGCCAGCAGCTTAGGTAGCGGGGGGACCGCCTATGAGCAGTACTTC. J is TRBJ2-7 and V is TRBV7-9, with 10 bases aligning to TRBD2. The CDR3 has 16 residues. Per the germline V gene, CDR1 is SEHNR and CDR2 is FQNEAQ (reference sequence).

The chain is built from TRBV20-1 and TRBJ2-3; no reliable D call. V dropped 3 bases and J dropped 4 bases, with 5 bases sitting between them. CDR3 length: 11 residues. Germline V lookup: CDR1 DFQATT, CDR2 SNEGSKA (reference sequence). CDR3 sequence reads: CSARGSDTQYF. The CDR3 DNA reads as TGCAGTGCTAGGGGTTCAGATACGCAGTATTTT.

V gene TRBV2 combines with J gene TRBJ2-3; D remains ambiguous. Germline V CDR1 and CDR2: SNHLY, FYNNEI. There are 13 residues in the CDR3. V lost 7 bases to trimming and J lost 8 bases, with 16 bases between them. The CDR3 DNA is TGTGCCAGCACCGATGTGGCTATATTTACGCAGTATTTT. This gives the protein CASTDVAIFTQYF.

This clonotype occurred a few times. The rearrangement uses TRBV9 and TRBJ2-5; D may match TRBD1 or TRBD2 (6 bases each). The CDR3 has 16 amino acids. CDR1 and CDR2 (germline): SGDLS, YYNGEE. The V end lost 1 base, the J end lost 1 base, and 14 bases lay between the germline ends. Here the CDR3 reads CASSVRGDQIQETQYF. Written as DNA, the CDR3 is TGTGCCAGCAGCGTAAGGGGGGACCAAATCCAAGAGACCCAGTACTTC.

V is TRBV6-5 and J is TRBJ2-5; 10 bases match TRBD2. The trim removed 2 bases at V and 5 bases at J, leaving 5 bases unmatched. The germline V gene encodes CDR1 MNHEY and CDR2 SVGAGI. The CDR3 loop spans 15 amino acids. The CDR3 reads CASSYALAGGETQYF. The CDR3 DNA sequence: TGTGCCAGCAGTTACGCGTTAGCGGGGGGTGAGACCCAGTACTTC.

This clonotype was picked up a small number of times. The chain's CDR3 is CASSYTLADQETQYF. The CDR3 coding sequence is TGTGCCAGCAGTTACACCTTAGCGGACCAAGAGACCCAGTACTTC. The chain links TRBV6-5 to TRBJ2-5; D may be TRBD2 (6 bases). Deletions cut 2 bases from V and 0 bases from J, with 10 bases between. The germline V gene encodes CDR1 MNHEY and CDR2 SVGAGI. The CDR3 sequence is 15 residues long.

Concerning this clonotype itself: At one boundary the junction diverges from the germline segment, which might be a read error. The chain recombines TRBV7-2 with TRBJ2-5; D call uncertain. This CDR3 spans 14 amino acids. CDR1 and CDR2 from the germline V gene are SGHTA and FQGNSA. This CDR3 is CACSPGVYQETQYF. The CDR3 nucleotides read TGTGCCTGCAGCCCAGGTGTCTATCAAGAGACCCAGTACTTC. The whole variable domain, remainder taken from reference TRBV7-2 and TRBJ2-5, is GAGVSQSPSNKVTEKGKDVELRCDPISGHTALYWYRQSLGQGLEFLIYFQGNSAPDKSGLPSDRFSAERTGGSVSTLTIQRTQQEDSAVYLCACSPGVYQETQYFGPGTRLLVL.

In its sample, this clonotype was seen a few times. The chain carries TRBV10-3 and TRBJ2-1; a weak D match, TRBD2 (5 bases). Between the trimmed V and J ends, which lost 5 bases and 8 bases, there was a span of 13 bases. CDR1 is ENHRY and CDR2 is SYGVKD in the germline V gene. The CDR3 spans 13 residues. The CDR3 is CAISPGDLDEQFF. The CDR3 coding sequence is TGTGCCATCAGTCCCGGGGATTTGGATGAGCAGTTCTTC.

In this sample, this clonotype turned up a few times. CDR3 nucleotide sequence: TGTGCCAGCCTCTTCCGTGACGAGCAGTACTTC. Its translation: CASLFRDEQYF. The chain employs TRBV2 and TRBJ2-7; D is undetermined. Trimming took off 8 bases at V and 5 bases at J, with 10 bases between the two ends. The V gene's germline CDR1 is SNHLY and CDR2 FYNNEI. This CDR3 is 11 amino acids long.

This sequence joins TRBV18 and TRBJ2-5; 12 nucleotides match TRBD1. The CDR3 is 17 residues long. V shed 3 bases and J 3 bases; nucleotides not matched to a gene: 8. The germline CDR1 and CDR2 sequences are KGHSH and LQKENI. CDR3 sequence: CASSPLSGTGGEETQYF. The CDR3 coding sequence is TGTGCCAGCTCACCTCTCTCGGGGACAGGGGGCGAAGAGACCCAGTACTTC.